What follows are 6 T cell receptor beta chains derived from one specimen sequenced in a study of cytotoxic CD8 clonotypes in ibrutinib-treated CLL. Clones were read by immunoSEQ multiplex PCR, and TCRdb kept only the in-frame ones, dropping some. The data show about 300,000 clones, approximately 76% seen once. The sequences come from PBMCs, collected at disease progression, from a patient treated with ibrutinib. The receptor set was obtained from a human donor with chronic lymphocytic leukemia.

The chain uses TRBV7-2 and TRBJ2-7; TRBD2 matches at 11 bases. The CDR3 covers 16 residues. Germline loops: CDR1 SGHTA, CDR2 FQGNSA. J was trimmed by 1 base and V by 5 bases; bases with no gene match: 7. The CDR3 protein is CASSTLAGGRSYEQYF. In DNA, the CDR3 is TGTGCCAGCAGCACGCTAGCGGGAGGTCGTTCCTACGAGCAGTACTTC. The full variable domain, with the rest looked up from reference TRBV7-2 and TRBJ2-7, is GAGVSQSPSNKVTEKGKDVELRCDPISGHTALYWYRQSLGQGLEFLIYFQGNSAPDKSGLPSDRFSAERTGGSVSTLTIQRTQQEDSAVYLCASSTLAGGRSYEQYFGPGTRLTVT.

The chain uses TRBV13 and TRBJ2-7; a weak D match, TRBD1 (6 bases). The CDR3 has 12 residues. Germline values: CDR1 PRHDT, CDR2 FYEKMQ (reference sequence). V shed 8 bases and J shed 2 bases, with 10 bases lying between them. CDR3 sequence: CASQGRPYEQYF. The CDR3 DNA sequence: TGTGCCAGCCAGGGGAGACCCTACGAGCAGTACTTC.

The rearrangement uses TRBV15 and TRBJ1-3; D is uncertain. CDR1 and CDR2 from the germline V gene are LNHNV and YYDKDF (reference sequence). V was clipped by 0 bases and J by 0 bases, with 18 bases between them. The CDR3 spans 19 residues. The CDR3 nucleotides are TGTGCCACCAGCAGAGATGGGATCGGGCGGCGTCGCTCTGGAAACACCATATATTTT. This gives the protein CATSRDGIGRRRSGNTIYF.

The V call is TRBV27, the J call TRBJ2-7; 11 bases align to TRBD2. Germline assignment: CDR1 MNHEY and CDR2 SMNVEV (reference sequence). Trimming took 6 bases from V and 4 from J; bases not matched to a gene: 8. There are 15 residues in the CDR3. In DNA form, the CDR3 reads TGTGCCAGCAGGGGTAGCGGGAGGGCCTTTTACGAGCAGTACTTC. The encoded protein is CASRGSGRAFYEQYF.

CDR3 residues: CASSLLRTSGLYEQYF. The DNA of the CDR3 is TGTGCCAGCAGCTTACTAAGGACTAGCGGCCTCTACGAGCAGTACTTC. The rearrangement joins TRBV7-9 to TRBJ2-7; the match to TRBD2 covers 10 bases. The ends lost 2 bases at V and 3 bases at J; junction bases unmatched: 7. The CDR3 contains 16 residues. Per the germline V gene, CDR1 is SEHNR and CDR2 is FQNEAQ (reference sequence).

The gene calls are TRBV29-1 and TRBJ1-3, with 7 bases aligning to TRBD1. V lost 3 bases and J lost 4; bases outside the gene matches: 9. In germline, CDR1 is SQVTM, CDR2 ANQGSEA. The CDR3 runs 15 residues. For the CDR3, the DNA is TGCAGCGTTGAGCGTAAACAGGGGCCAGGAAACACCATATATTTT. Its translation: CSVERKQGPGNTIYF.